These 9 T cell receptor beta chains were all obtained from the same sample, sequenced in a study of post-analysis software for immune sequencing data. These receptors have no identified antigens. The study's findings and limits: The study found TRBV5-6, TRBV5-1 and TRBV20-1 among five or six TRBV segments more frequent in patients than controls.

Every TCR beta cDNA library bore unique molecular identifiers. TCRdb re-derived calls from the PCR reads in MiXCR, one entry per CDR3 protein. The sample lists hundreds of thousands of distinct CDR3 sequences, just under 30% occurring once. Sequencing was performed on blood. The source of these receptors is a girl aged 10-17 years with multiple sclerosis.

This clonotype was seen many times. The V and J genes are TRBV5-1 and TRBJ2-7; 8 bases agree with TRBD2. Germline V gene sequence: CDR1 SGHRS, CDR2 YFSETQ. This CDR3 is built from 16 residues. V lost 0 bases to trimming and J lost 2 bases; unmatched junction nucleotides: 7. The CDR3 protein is CASSLGAAGATYEQYF. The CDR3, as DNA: TGCGCCAGCAGCTTGGGTGCAGCGGGGGCGACCTACGAGCAGTACTTC. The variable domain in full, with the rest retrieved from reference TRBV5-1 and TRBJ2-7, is KAGVTQTPRYLIKTRGQQVTLSCSPISGHRSVSWYQQTPGQGLQFLFEYFSETQRNKGNFPGRFSGRQFSNSRSEMNVSTLELGDSALYLCASSLGAAGATYEQYFGPGTRLTVT.

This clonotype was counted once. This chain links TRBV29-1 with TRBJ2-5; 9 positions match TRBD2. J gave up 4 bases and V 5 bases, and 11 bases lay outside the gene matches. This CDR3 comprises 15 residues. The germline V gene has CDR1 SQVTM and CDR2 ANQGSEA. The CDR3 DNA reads TGCAGCGTTCCCCAAAGTGGGCGGGAGGGAGAGACCCAGTACTTC. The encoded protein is CSVPQSGREGETQYF.

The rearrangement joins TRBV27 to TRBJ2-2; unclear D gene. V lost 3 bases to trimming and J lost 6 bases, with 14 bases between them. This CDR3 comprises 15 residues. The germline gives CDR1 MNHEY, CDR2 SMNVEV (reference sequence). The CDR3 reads CASSLLGPRPGELFF. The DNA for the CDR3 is TGTGCCAGCAGTTTGCTAGGCCCCAGGCCCGGGGAGCTGTTTTTT.

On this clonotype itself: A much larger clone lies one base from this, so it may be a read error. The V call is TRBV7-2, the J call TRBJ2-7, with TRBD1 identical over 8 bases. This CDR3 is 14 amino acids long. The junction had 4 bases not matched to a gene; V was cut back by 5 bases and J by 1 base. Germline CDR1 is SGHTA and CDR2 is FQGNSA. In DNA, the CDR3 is TGTGCCAGCAGCCGGGGACAGGCGTCCTACGAGCAGTACTTC. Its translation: CASSRGQASYEQYF.

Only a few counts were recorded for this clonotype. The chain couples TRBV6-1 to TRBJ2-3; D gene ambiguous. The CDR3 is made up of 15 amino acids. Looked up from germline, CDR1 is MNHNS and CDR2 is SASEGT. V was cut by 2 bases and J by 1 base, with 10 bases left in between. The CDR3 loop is CASSELDWGTDTQYF. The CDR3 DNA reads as TGTGCCAGCAGTGAACTCGACTGGGGCACAGATACGCAGTATTTT.

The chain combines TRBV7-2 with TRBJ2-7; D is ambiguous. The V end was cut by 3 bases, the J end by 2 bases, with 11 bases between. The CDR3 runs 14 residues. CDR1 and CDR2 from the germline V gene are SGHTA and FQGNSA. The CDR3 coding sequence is TGTGCCAGCAGCTTTTCAGGTGGGGCCTACGAGCAGTACTTC. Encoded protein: CASSFSGGAYEQYF. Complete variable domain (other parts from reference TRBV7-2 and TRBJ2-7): GAGVSQSPSNKVTEKGKDVELRCDPISGHTALYWYRQSLGQGLEFLIYFQGNSAPDKSGLPSDRFSAERTGGSVSTLTIQRTQQEDSAVYLCASSFSGGAYEQYFGPGTRLTVT.

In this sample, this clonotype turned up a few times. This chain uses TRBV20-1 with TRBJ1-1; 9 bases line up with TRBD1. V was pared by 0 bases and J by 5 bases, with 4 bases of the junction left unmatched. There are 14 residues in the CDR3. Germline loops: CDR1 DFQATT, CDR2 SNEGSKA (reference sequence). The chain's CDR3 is CSARDMTGGTEAFF. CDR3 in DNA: TGCAGTGCTAGAGACATGACAGGGGGAACTGAAGCTTTCTTT.

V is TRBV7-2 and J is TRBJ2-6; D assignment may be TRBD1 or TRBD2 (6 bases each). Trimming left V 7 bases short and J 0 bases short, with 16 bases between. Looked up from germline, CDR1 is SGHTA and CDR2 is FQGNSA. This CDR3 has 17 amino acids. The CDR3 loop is CASTPGDGSSGANVLTF. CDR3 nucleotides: TGTGCCAGCACCCCAGGGGACGGGAGCTCTGGGGCCAACGTCCTGACTTTC.

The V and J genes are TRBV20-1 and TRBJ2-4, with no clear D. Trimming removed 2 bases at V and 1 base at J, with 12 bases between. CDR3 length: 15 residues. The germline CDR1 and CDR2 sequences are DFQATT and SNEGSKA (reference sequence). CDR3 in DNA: TGCAGTGCTAGACGCAATCTAGATGCCAAAAACATTCAGTACTTC. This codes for CSARRNLDAKNIQYF.